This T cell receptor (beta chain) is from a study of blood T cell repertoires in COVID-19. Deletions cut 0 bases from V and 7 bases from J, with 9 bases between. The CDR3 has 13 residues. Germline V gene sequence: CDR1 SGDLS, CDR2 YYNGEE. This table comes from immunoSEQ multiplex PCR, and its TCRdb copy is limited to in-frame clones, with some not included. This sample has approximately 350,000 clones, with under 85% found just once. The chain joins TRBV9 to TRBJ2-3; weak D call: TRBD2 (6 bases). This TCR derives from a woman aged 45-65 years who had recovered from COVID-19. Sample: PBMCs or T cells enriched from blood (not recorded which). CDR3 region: CASSVAGVNTQYF. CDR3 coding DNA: TGTGCCAGCAGCGTAGCGGGGGTGAATACGCAGTATTTT.